This T cell receptor (beta chain) was captured by sequencing in a study of cytomegalovirus exposure and HLA in healthy donors. Looking at the study overall: Within the Caucasian-associated ancestry cluster were roughly 79% of the 300 to 450 genotyped donors.

CDR1 and CDR2 (germline): LNHDA, SQIVND (reference sequence). V lost 9 bases and J 8 bases, leaving 22 bases between the germline ends. CDR3 size: 14 residues. Note on this clone: Its target is unknown.

PCR was performed using 60 Vbeta and 13 Jbeta primers. Sequencing was performed with immunoSEQ multiplex PCR; in TCRdb, only in-frame clones are kept and a portion is missing. This sample has 150,000 to 200,000 clones; roughly 76% occur once, and the top ten carry roughly 4.9%. Findings and limits, study-wide: Further analysis was carried out later, and it showed several of the most significant clusters appearing linked to common viral pathogens.

The chain couples TRBV19 to TRBJ1-2, with a weak D call TRBD1 (5 bases). Specimen: PBMCs. This clonotype was obtained from a woman between 18 and 30 years old in good health and CMV-seropositive. The CDR3 protein is CARPSGGGRKGYTF. CDR3 nucleotides: TGTGCCAGACCCTCCGGCGGGGGGAGAAAGGGCTACACCTTC.